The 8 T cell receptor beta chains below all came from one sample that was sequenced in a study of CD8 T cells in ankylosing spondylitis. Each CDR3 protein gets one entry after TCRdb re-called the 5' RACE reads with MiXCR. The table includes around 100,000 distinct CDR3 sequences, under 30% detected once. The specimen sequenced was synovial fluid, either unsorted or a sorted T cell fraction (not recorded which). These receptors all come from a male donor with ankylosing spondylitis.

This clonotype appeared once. The CDR3 bases are TGCAGCGCCTACCTGGGAGGACAGACTAACTATGGCTACACCTTC. Translation: CSAYLGGQTNYGYTF. The chain links TRBV29-1 to TRBJ1-2, with a weak D call TRBD1 (6 bases). V lost 7 bases, J lost 0 bases, and 18 bases lay in between. This CDR3 has 15 amino acids. Germline CDR1 reads SQVTM; CDR2 reads ANQGSEA.

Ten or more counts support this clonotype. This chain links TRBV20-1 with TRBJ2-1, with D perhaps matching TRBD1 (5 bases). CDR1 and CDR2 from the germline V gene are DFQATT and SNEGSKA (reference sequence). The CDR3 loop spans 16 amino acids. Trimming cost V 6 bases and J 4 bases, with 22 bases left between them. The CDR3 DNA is TGCAGTGCCGCCCACAGGTCCCTTACCCCGTACAATGAGCAGTTCTTC. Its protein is CSAAHRSLTPYNEQFF.

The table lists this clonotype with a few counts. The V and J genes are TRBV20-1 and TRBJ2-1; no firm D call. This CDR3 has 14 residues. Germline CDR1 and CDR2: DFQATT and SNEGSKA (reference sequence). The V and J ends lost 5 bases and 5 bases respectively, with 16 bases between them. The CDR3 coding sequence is TGCAGTGCTCCTACATTTGGAGATGACAATGAGCAGTTCTTC. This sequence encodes CSAPTFGDDNEQFF.

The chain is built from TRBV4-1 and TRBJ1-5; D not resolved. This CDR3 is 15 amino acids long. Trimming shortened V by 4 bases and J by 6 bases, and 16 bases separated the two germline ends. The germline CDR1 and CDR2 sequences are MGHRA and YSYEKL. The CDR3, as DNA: TGCGCCAGCAGCCTTCGTAGACTCGAGAGTCAGCCCCAGCATTTT. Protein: CASSLRRLESQPQHF.

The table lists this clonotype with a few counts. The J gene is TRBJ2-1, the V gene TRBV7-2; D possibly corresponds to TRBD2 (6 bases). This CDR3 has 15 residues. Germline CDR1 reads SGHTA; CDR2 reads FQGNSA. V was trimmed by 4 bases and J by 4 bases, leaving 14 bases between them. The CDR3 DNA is TGTGCCAGCAGCTCCCGTAGCGGAGGATACAATGAGCAGTTCTTC. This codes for CASSSRSGGYNEQFF.

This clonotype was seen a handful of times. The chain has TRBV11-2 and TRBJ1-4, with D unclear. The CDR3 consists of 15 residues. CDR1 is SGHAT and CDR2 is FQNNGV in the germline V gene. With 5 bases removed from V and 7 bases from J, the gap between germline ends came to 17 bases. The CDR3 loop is CASSPWEQRTEKLFF. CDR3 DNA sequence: TGTGCCAGCAGCCCCTGGGAGCAGCGAACTGAAAAACTGTTTTTT.

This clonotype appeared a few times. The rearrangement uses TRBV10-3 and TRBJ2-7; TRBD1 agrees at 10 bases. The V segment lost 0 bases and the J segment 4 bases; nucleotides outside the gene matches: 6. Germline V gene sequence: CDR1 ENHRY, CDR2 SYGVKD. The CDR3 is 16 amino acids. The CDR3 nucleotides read TGTGCCATCAGTGAGTCGGGGGACAGGGGAAGATACGAGCAGTACGTC. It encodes CAISESGDRGRYEQYV.

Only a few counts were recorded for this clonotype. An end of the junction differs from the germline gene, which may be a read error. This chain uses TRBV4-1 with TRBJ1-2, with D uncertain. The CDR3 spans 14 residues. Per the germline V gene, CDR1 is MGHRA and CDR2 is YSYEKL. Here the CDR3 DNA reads TGCGCCAGCAGCCACCAAAGAGGATCCCCGGCCCACCACTTC. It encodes CASSHQRGSPAHHF.